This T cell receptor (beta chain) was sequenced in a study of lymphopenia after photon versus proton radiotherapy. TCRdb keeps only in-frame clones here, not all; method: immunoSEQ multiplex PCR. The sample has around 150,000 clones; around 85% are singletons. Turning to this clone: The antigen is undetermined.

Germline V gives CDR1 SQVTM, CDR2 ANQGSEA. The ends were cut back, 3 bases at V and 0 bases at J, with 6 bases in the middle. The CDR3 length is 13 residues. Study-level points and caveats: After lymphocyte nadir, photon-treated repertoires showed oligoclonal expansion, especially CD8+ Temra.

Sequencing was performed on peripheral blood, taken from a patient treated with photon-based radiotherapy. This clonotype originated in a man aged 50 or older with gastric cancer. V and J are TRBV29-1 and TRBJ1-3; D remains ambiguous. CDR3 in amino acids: CSVDSSSGNTIYF. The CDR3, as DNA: TGCAGCGTTGACAGTAGCTCTGGAAACACCATATATTTT.